This T cell receptor (beta chain) was found in a study of blood T cell repertoires in COVID-19. Per the authors' pipeline: Amplification with reference gene primers provided the estimates of nucleated cell counts. Clones were read by immunoSEQ multiplex PCR, and TCRdb kept only the in-frame ones, dropping some. That table supplies the V and J calls and clone size; D and trimming were determined from the DNA. The repertoire holds around 260,000 clones, around nine tenths seen once, with around 5% in the top ten. This clone has just a few counts. The CDR3 totals 15 residues. Germline CDR1 and CDR2: MNHEY and SVGAGI. V gave up 4 bases and J gave up 5 bases; unmatched junction bases: 6.

The sequenced material came from peripheral blood. This clonotype was obtained from a woman aged 55-70 years with COVID-19, enrolled during active disease. The rearrangement uses TRBV6-5 and TRBJ1-5, with TRBD1 identical over 9 bases. The CDR3 DNA sequence: TGTGCCAGCAGTTCCACCGGGACAGGGCATCAGCCCCAGCATTTT. It specifies CASSSTGTGHQPQHF.